The text below deals with one T cell receptor (beta chain). Its target is not known. Investigators reverse transcribed all isolated RNA, so they sequenced expressed TCRB transcripts. The assay was immunoSEQ multiplex PCR, and TCRdb's table has in-frame clones only and misses some. The table lists 640,000 or so clones, more than 12% of them singletons, with just under 0.04% in the top ten. CDR1 is SGHNT and CDR2 is YYREEE in the germline V gene (reference sequence). The V end was cut by 5 bases, the J end by 4 bases, with 6 bases between. The CDR3 contains 11 residues. The data are from a study of beta chain features in type 1 diabetes. Study-level findings and limits: There was a moderate but significant shortening of TCRB CDR3s in all four CD4+ subsets of Type 1 diabetes patients. Whatever favoring of shorter templates PCR might show would apply equally to patients and controls.

This clonotype originated in a man younger than 30 with type 1 diabetes. Input material: naive CD4+ T cells from blood. The rearrangement uses TRBV5-4 and TRBJ2-5; D unresolved. In DNA form, the CDR3 reads TGTGCCAGCAGGGCTGGAGAGACCCAGTACTTC. It is translated as CASRAGETQYF.